Each of the 18 T cell receptor beta chains below was sequenced from the same sample in a study of vaccination and CD4 T cells after COVID-19. Their antigens are not known. The Oncomine TCR Beta short-read assay was applied to DNA of cultured CD4+ T cells. TCRdb independently ran MiXCR on the PCR reads; one entry per CDR3 protein. This sample has about 25,000 distinct CDR3 sequences; over 60% occur once, and the top ten carry about a sixth. Treatment in this sample: approximately 9-day PBMC culture with coronavirus spike peptide pools or control peptides (ViraFEST assay). The specimen comprised CD4+ T cells from blood, cultured in vitro, sampled after SARS-CoV-2 vaccination. Source of these receptors: a human donor who received a COVID-19 vaccine.

This sequence joins TRBV2 and TRBJ1-3; D gene unclear. CDR3 length: 14 amino acids. Trimming pared 4 bases from V and 0 bases from J, leaving 7 bases between. The V gene's germline CDR1 is SNHLY and CDR2 FYNNEI. Here the CDR3 reads CASSAAGSGNTIYF. The CDR3 coding sequence is TGTGCCAGCAGTGCAGCGGGCTCTGGAAACACCATATATTTT.

J is TRBJ1-3 and V is TRBV6-1; D is undetermined. CDR3 length: 15 amino acids. CDR1 and CDR2 (germline): MNHNS, SASEGT. V lost 6 bases, J lost 0 bases, and 12 bases lay in between. This chain's CDR3 is CASRSGRNSGNTIYF. The CDR3 DNA reads TGTGCCAGCAGATCCGGACGGAACTCTGGAAACACCATATATTTT.

The chain recombines TRBV7-7 with TRBJ2-5, with unresolved D. Per germline, CDR1 SSHAT and CDR2 FNYEAQ (reference sequence). V was cut by 4 bases and J by 1 base, with 7 bases left in between. The CDR3 is 13 residues long. For the CDR3, the DNA is TGTGCCAGCAGCTCCGATCCCCAAGAGACCCAGTACTTC. Protein sequence: CASSSDPQETQYF.

This clonotype was observed a handful of times. The V and J genes are TRBV5-8 and TRBJ2-7; D might be TRBD1 (6 bases). The CDR3 extends over 16 amino acids. Germline V CDR1 and CDR2: SGHTS, YDEGEE. Trimming shortened V by 4 bases and J by 0 bases, and 17 bases separated the two germline ends. The CDR3 bases are TGTGCCAGCAGCCCCAGGATGGACAGAAACTCCTACGAGCAGTACTTC. Protein product: CASSPRMDRNSYEQYF. Together with reference TRBV5-8 and TRBJ2-7, the CDR3 gives the full variable domain: EAGVTQSPTHLIKTRGQQATLRCSPISGHTSVYWYQQALGLGLQFLLWYDEGEERNRGNFPPRFSGRQFPNYSSELNVNALELEDSALYLCASSPRMDRNSYEQYFGPGTRLTVT.

This chain links TRBV7-2 with TRBJ1-2; the match to TRBD1 covers 9 bases. After removal of 3 bases from V and 3 bases from J, the junction contained 8 bases not matched to a gene. This CDR3 spans 16 amino acids. Per the germline V gene, CDR1 is SGHTA and CDR2 is FQGNSA. CDR3 protein: CASSLDRGEPYYGYTF. The CDR3 nucleotides are TGTGCCAGCAGCTTGGACAGGGGCGAACCCTACTATGGCTACACCTTC.

The chain recombines TRBV7-2 with TRBJ1-5, with TRBD1 identical over 8 bases. The germline gives CDR1 SGHTA, CDR2 FQGNSA. The CDR3 loop spans 12 amino acids. J gave up 16 bases and V 5 bases, and 10 bases lay outside the gene matches. CDR3 nucleotides: TGTGCCAGCAGCCCAACGACAGGGGATCTACATTTT. It is translated as CASSPTTGDLHF.

The rearrangement joins TRBV20-1 to TRBJ2-3; D might be TRBD1 or TRBD2, each matching 5 bases. The CDR3 sequence is 14 residues long. The V end was cut by 4 bases, the J end by 1 base, with 12 bases between. Looked up from germline, CDR1 is DFQATT and CDR2 is SNEGSKA (reference sequence). This chain's CDR3 is CSAMVGVGTDTQYF. The CDR3 DNA sequence: TGCAGTGCTATGGTGGGGGTGGGCACAGATACGCAGTATTTT.

This sequence joins TRBV21-1 and TRBJ1-6; TRBD1 is taken as the D call from the table, unchecked against the DNA. TRBV21-1 is noted as a pseudogene. The CDR3 length is 15 residues. Here the CDR3 DNA reads TGTGCCAGCAGCCGCCGGGACGGGGATAATTCACCCCTCCACTTT. Translated, it gives CASSRRDGDNSPLHF.

J is TRBJ1-1 and V is TRBV6-2 or TRBV6-3; possible D gene TRBD1, 5 bases. The germline V and J ends were trimmed by 6 bases and 4 bases, with 18 bases remaining between them. Germline CDR1 and CDR2: MNHEY and SVGEGT. The CDR3 contains 15 residues. Here the CDR3 reads CASSQGLPAGTEAFF. The CDR3 bases are TGTGCCAGCAGCCAGGGCCTGCCTGCGGGCACTGAAGCTTTCTTT.

V usage is TRBV20-1 and J usage is TRBJ1-1, with D maybe TRBD1 (5 bases). This CDR3 has 13 amino acids. The V and J ends lost 5 bases and 1 base respectively, with 11 bases between them. CDR1 is DFQATT and CDR2 is SNEGSKA in the germline V gene (reference sequence). This CDR3 is CSAPRDWNTEAFF. CDR3 coding DNA: TGCAGTGCTCCCAGGGACTGGAACACTGAAGCTTTCTTT.

V is TRBV21-1 and J is TRBJ1-5. TRBV21-1 is recorded as a pseudogene. The CDR3 runs to 14 residues. For the CDR3, the DNA is TGTGCCAGCAGCCCCCGTTTGCATTGTAAGCCCCAGCATTTT. It encodes CASSPRLHCKPQHF.

The chain recombines TRBV24-1 with TRBJ2-3, with 9 bases fitting TRBD2. The germline V gene has CDR1 KGHDR and CDR2 SFDVKD. CDR3 length equals 17 residues. The ends lost 2 bases at V and 3 bases at J; junction bases unmatched: 8. CDR3 nucleotide sequence: TGTGCCACCAGTGATTGGATTAGCGGGGGTTTGACAGATACGCAGTATTTT. Protein: CATSDWISGGLTDTQYF.

This rearrangement joins TRBV7-2 to TRBJ1-3; 11 bases match TRBD1. The CDR3 has 15 residues. From germline, CDR1 is SGHTA and CDR2 FQGNSA. Germline trimming cut 1 base from V and 8 bases from J; bases unmatched to any gene: 4. CDR3 sequence reads: CASSLDGQGAYTIYF. The CDR3 nucleotides are TGTGCCAGCAGCTTAGACGGACAGGGGGCTTACACCATATATTTT.

The chain couples TRBV2 to TRBJ1-2; a possible D gene is TRBD1 (5 bases). Germline CDR1 SNHLY, CDR2 FYNNEI. V lost 3 bases and J 8 bases, leaving 10 bases between the germline ends. This CDR3 is built from 12 residues. This CDR3 reads CASSEVGEGYTF. The CDR3 DNA reads as TGTGCCAGCAGTGAGGTGGGGGAAGGCTACACCTTC.

The chain combines TRBV20-1 with TRBJ1-6; D uncertain. The V gene lost 6 bases and the J gene lost 0 bases, with 12 bases spanning the gap. Germline values: CDR1 DFQATT, CDR2 SNEGSKA (reference sequence). The CDR3 spans 15 residues. CDR3 nucleotides: TGCAGTGCCGGCTCCCCGGGCTCCTATAATTCACCCCTCCACTTT. The encoded protein is CSAGSPGSYNSPLHF.

J is TRBJ2-1 and V is TRBV4-2; a possible D gene is TRBD2 (6 bases). CDR1 and CDR2 (germline): LGHNA, YNFKEQ. The CDR3 is 17 amino acids. V lost 5 bases and J lost 4, with 21 bases in between. The CDR3 DNA reads as TGTGCCAGCAGCTTTACAAGCGGACGGGGGAGGTACAATGAGCAGTTCTTC. Amino acids: CASSFTSGRGRYNEQFF.

This clonotype occurred a few times. The CDR3 nucleotides read TGTGCCAGCAGCCCTGACGGGAACTACGAGCAGTACTTC. Translated, it gives CASSPDGNYEQYF. The gene calls are TRBV11-3 and TRBJ2-7; perhaps TRBD2 as D (5 bases). This CDR3 contains 13 residues. Looked up from germline, CDR1 is SGHNT and CDR2 is YENEEA. Trimming shortened V by 5 bases and J by 3 bases, and 11 bases separated the two germline ends.

This clonotype turned up a few times. The CDR3 DNA sequence: TGTGCCAGCAGCAACGACAGGGGACCTTCCTACGAGCAGTACTTC. Its protein is CASSNDRGPSYEQYF. The chain uses TRBV21-1 and TRBJ2-7; TRBD1 was called by the table and not checked on the DNA. TRBV21-1 is labeled a pseudogene. The CDR3 contains 15 residues.